The 5 T cell receptor beta chains given below trace back to one sample, sequenced in a study of blood T cell repertoires in COVID-19. Method: immunoSEQ multiplex PCR; TCRdb's copy keeps in-frame clones and lacks some. Here the sample spans 300,000 or so clones, around nine tenths being singletons. Sequenced material: peripheral blood. The receptors originated from an older man with acute or convalescent COVID-19.

The chain combines TRBV7-2 with TRBJ2-7; 10 bases line up with TRBD2. The CDR3 totals 15 residues. Germline V gene sequence: CDR1 SGHTA, CDR2 FQGNSA. J lost 6 bases, V lost 8 bases, and 13 bases had no gene match. The CDR3 sequence is CASGGGSGRVFEQYF. In DNA, the CDR3 is TGTGCCAGCGGGGGAGGGAGCGGGAGGGTTTTCGAGCAGTACTTC. The full variable domain, rest sourced from reference TRBV7-2 and TRBJ2-7, is GAGVSQSPSNKVTEKGKDVELRCDPISGHTALYWYRQSLGQGLEFLIYFQGNSAPDKSGLPSDRFSAERTGGSVSTLTIQRTQQEDSAVYLCASGGGSGRVFEQYFGPGTRLTVT.

Comment on this clone: An end of the junction differs from the germline gene, which may be a read error. DNA for the CDR3: TGTGCCAGCAGCTTAGACTGGGCCACCGGGGAGCCGTTTTTT. This gives the protein CASSLDWATGEPFF. This chain connects TRBV11-2 to TRBJ2-2; TRBD2 is a possible D gene (5 bases). CDR3 length: 14 residues. Germline lookup yields CDR1 SGHAT and CDR2 FQNNGV.

The chain is built from TRBV7-7 and TRBJ1-6; possible D gene TRBD1, 5 bases. Germline CDR1 is SSHAT and CDR2 is FNYEAQ (reference sequence). This CDR3 has 15 residues. V was shortened by 1 base and J by 9 bases, with 13 bases between the two germline ends. CDR3 DNA sequence: TGTGCCAGCAGCTTAGTTCAGGGCGTGAGTTCACCCCTCCACTTT. This gives the protein CASSLVQGVSSPLHF.

CDR3 sequence: CASSYSRGTEAFF. The CDR3 coding sequence is TGTGCCAGCAGTTACTCCAGAGGGACTGAAGCTTTCTTT. This sequence joins TRBV6-2 or TRBV6-3 and TRBJ1-1; no clear D. The CDR3 is 13 amino acids. Germline V gene lookup returns CDR1 MNHEY and CDR2 SVGEGT. Trimming stripped 0 bases from V and 5 bases from J, with 7 bases between.

This chain connects TRBV19 to TRBJ1-5; 9 bases map to TRBD1. This CDR3 has 15 residues. With V trimmed by 5 bases and J by 2 bases, 4 bases remained unmatched. Germline V gene data show CDR1 as LNHDA and CDR2 as SQIVND (reference sequence). The CDR3 nucleotides read TGTGCCAGTAGTGACACAGGGGGCGGCAATCAGCCCCAGCATTTT. As protein: CASSDTGGGNQPQHF.